This T cell receptor beta chain was identified during a study of T-cell memory formation after mild COVID-19. Points from the study as a whole: Cross-reactive memory appears to have joined, as suggested by some responding clones showing up in pre-infection memory.

This CDR3 comprises 21 residues. The V gene end was trimmed by 4 bases and the J gene end by 0 bases; junction bases not matched to a gene: 20. Germline-derived CDR1 and CDR2 are SGHVS and FQNEAQ. TCRdb independently ran MiXCR on the 5' RACE reads; one entry per CDR3 protein. The sample lists 580,000 or so distinct CDR3 sequences, 15% to 20% occurring once. The table lists this clonotype with a few counts. Antigen: not known. Sequenced input: PBMCs or a T cell subset sorted from them (not recorded which). The sequence derives from an adult woman who had mild COVID-19 (a few samples of this study predate the infection). Cell type and time point are not known. This chain joins TRBV7-8 and TRBJ2-3; 9 bases are shared with TRBD2. This CDR3 reads CASSSSWGGQREAPSTDTQYF. DNA of the CDR3: TGTGCCAGCAGCTCCTCGTGGGGTGGCCAGCGGGAGGCCCCTAGCACAGATACGCAGTATTTT.